A single sample gave rise to the 5 T cell receptor beta chains below, sequenced in a study of blood T cell repertoires in COVID-19. Sequencing was performed with immunoSEQ multiplex PCR; in TCRdb, only in-frame clones are kept and a portion is missing. The repertoire includes 110,000 or so clones, about 85% of them detected once, and around 13% sits in the top ten. Sequencing was performed on peripheral blood. These receptors were taken from a human donor in a cohort sampled during active COVID-19.

This sequence joins TRBV4-3 and TRBJ1-2; D remains unclear. From germline, CDR1 is LGHNA and CDR2 YSLEER. Between the trimmed V and J ends, which lost 0 bases and 8 bases, there was a span of 10 bases. The CDR3 runs 13 residues. The CDR3 is CASSQEGGLGYTF. CDR3 sequence (DNA): TGCGCCAGCAGCCAAGAAGGCGGATTGGGCTACACCTTC.

CDR3 sequence reads: CASTTGTSGGDAWNEQFF. CDR3 in DNA: TGCGCCAGCACCACCGGGACTAGCGGGGGAGACGCCTGGAATGAGCAGTTCTTC. J is TRBJ2-1 and V is TRBV5-1; 14 nucleotides line up with TRBD2. Looked up from germline, CDR1 is SGHRS and CDR2 is YFSETQ. J was trimmed by 7 bases and V by 6 bases; bases with no gene match: 15. This CDR3 region has 18 residues.

This clone came up once. This chain links TRBV10-2 with TRBJ1-6; unclear D gene. Germline assignment: CDR1 WSHSY and CDR2 SAAADI. V dropped 10 bases and J dropped 0 bases, with 10 bases sitting between them. The CDR3 has 14 residues. The CDR3, as DNA: TGCGCCACCCTGCGTAGCTCCTATAATTCACCCCTCCACTTT. It encodes CATLRSSYNSPLHF.

The genes are TRBV19 and TRBJ2-7; 11 bases match TRBD1. CDR3 size: 14 residues. With V trimmed by 4 bases and J by 5 bases, 4 bases remained unmatched. Germline CDR1 LNHDA, CDR2 SQIVND (reference sequence). DNA for the CDR3: TGTGCCAGTAGTAGGACAGGGGGCGTCGACGAGCAGTACTTC. Translated, it gives CASSRTGGVDEQYF.

This clone came up once. The rearrangement joins TRBV6-5 to TRBJ2-7; maybe TRBD2 (6 bases). Trimming stripped 7 bases from V and 6 bases from J, with 16 bases between. CDR1 and CDR2 (germline): MNHEY, SVGAGI. This CDR3 spans 13 amino acids. CDR3 amino acids: CASTERRGGEQYF. The CDR3, as DNA: TGTGCCAGCACCGAACGGAGGGGTGGCGAGCAGTACTTC.